This TCR beta chain derives from a study of T-cell reconstitution after alpha-beta-depleted transplantation in children. Researchers prepared the TCRbeta library using unique molecular identifiers, the study reports. TCRdb reprocessed the PCR reads via MiXCR and lists one record per CDR3 protein. Among 450,000 to 500,000 distinct CDR3 sequences, 12% were seen once, and the ten largest hold 5% to 6%. The sample holds a few counts of this clonotype. Germline lookup yields CDR1 ENHRY and CDR2 SYGVKD. The CDR3 is made up of 16 amino acids. V lost 4 bases and J lost 3, with 19 bases in between. The specimen comprised PBMCs from the stem cell graft donor, sampled from the stem cell graft. V usage is TRBV10-3 and J usage is TRBJ2-7, with TRBD2 as a possible D gene (5 bases). This TCR was recovered from a human donor who donated a stem cell graft to a child with combined immunodeficiency. This CDR3 reads CAISVPTSTDYYEQYF. In DNA, the CDR3 is TGTGCCATCAGTGTCCCAACTTCTACAGACTACTACGAGCAGTACTTC.